The 27 T cell receptor beta chains below were found in one sample sequenced in a study of spatial heterogeneity in lung cancer (dated by TCRdb to about 2019). Library preparation was by 5' RACE. The data were produced on a NextSeq 500. Clones were called with MiXCR by TCRdb after fastp trimmed the public reads at Q25, and only in-frame beta chains were retained. Every distinct CDR3 protein forms one entry, paired with its most common genes and DNA. Present in this sample are around 92,000 distinct CDR3 sequences, 9.5% to 15% of which were seen just once. About 38% of the sample belongs to the ten largest clones. The time point label, as the study defines it: sample taken at primary tumor resection. For TCR sequencing, whole RNA was extracted from tumor and nontumor lung tissue, or from cryopreserved PBMC samples, and no cell sorting was done. Specimen: PBMCs, collected at surgery. These receptors were taken from a male donor with early-stage non-small cell lung cancer.

This clonotype was counted only a few times. The rearrangement joins TRBV29-1 to TRBJ2-7, with unresolved D. Germline CDR1 is SQVTM and CDR2 is ANQGSEA. CDR3 length: 13 amino acids. Trimming took off 5 bases at V and 5 bases at J, with 16 bases between the two ends. In nucleotides, the CDR3 is TGCAGCGTTCAGGACCCTCCGATAGACGAGCAGTACTTC. Protein: CSVQDPPIDEQYF.

The table lists this clonotype with many counts. The chain combines TRBV7-9 with TRBJ1-2; D remains unclear. Per germline, CDR1 SEHNR and CDR2 FQNEAQ (reference sequence). V lost 2 bases and J 2 bases, leaving 15 bases between the germline ends. The CDR3 sequence is 16 residues long. The CDR3 loop is CASSLLSRQANYGYTF. For the CDR3, the DNA is TGTGCCAGCAGCTTATTATCTCGGCAGGCGAACTATGGCTACACCTTC.

This clonotype was seen many times. This rearrangement joins TRBV6-6 to TRBJ2-1; D gene uncertain. Germline lookup yields CDR1 MNHNY and CDR2 SVGAGI (reference sequence). The CDR3 is 12 amino acids. The V end lost 0 bases, the J end lost 9 bases, and 6 bases lay between the germline ends. CDR3 nucleotides: TGTGCCAGCAGTTACTCGAACGGTGAGCAGTTCTTC. Translating it yields CASSYSNGEQFF.

This clonotype has just a few counts. The V call is TRBV6-2 or TRBV6-3, the J call TRBJ1-5; no definite D call. Trimming cost V 0 bases and J 9 bases, with 12 bases left between them. The CDR3 covers 14 residues. Looked up from germline, CDR1 is MNHEY and CDR2 is SVGEGT. The CDR3 DNA sequence: TGTGCCAGCAGTTACTCGCGAGACTCAACGCCCCAGCATTTT. Translating it yields CASSYSRDSTPQHF.

This chain uses TRBV15 with TRBJ2-4; possible D gene TRBD2, 6 bases. The germline V gene has CDR1 LNHNV and CDR2 YYDKDF (reference sequence). There are 15 residues in the CDR3. Trimming stripped 4 bases from V and 3 bases from J, with 13 bases between. CDR3 in amino acids: CATSNIPGDKNIQYF. The CDR3 DNA sequence: TGTGCCACCAGCAATATACCGGGAGACAAAAACATTCAGTACTTC. Supplemented by reference TRBV15 and TRBJ2-4, the full variable domain reads DAMVIQNPRYQVTQFGKPVTLSCSQTLNHNVMYWYQQKSSQAPKLLFHYYDKDFNNEADTPDNFQSRRPNTSFCFLDIRSPGLGDTAMYLCATSNIPGDKNIQYFGAGTRLSVL.

This clonotype was recorded at least ten times. The chain carries TRBV29-1 and TRBJ1-3; D is possibly TRBD1 (5 bases). The CDR3 runs to 13 residues. V gave up 0 bases and J gave up 6 bases, with 9 bases separating them. The germline V gene encodes CDR1 SQVTM and CDR2 ANQGSEA. CDR3 amino acids: CSVEEGETNTIYF. CDR3 nucleotides: TGCAGCGTTGAAGAAGGGGAAACAAACACCATATATTTT.

V usage is TRBV7-2 and J usage is TRBJ2-3; TRBD1 is a possible D gene (6 bases). Trimming stripped 4 bases from V and 5 bases from J, with 13 bases between. The germline V gene has CDR1 SGHTA and CDR2 FQGNSA. The CDR3 covers 14 residues. The CDR3 loop reads CASSSQRRGDTQYF. CDR3 in DNA: TGTGCCAGCAGCTCCCAACGCAGGGGAGATACGCAGTATTTT.

The chain carries TRBV28 and TRBJ1-2; TRBD1 agrees at 7 bases. The length of the CDR3 is 14 residues. The J segment lost 4 bases and the V segment lost 5 bases, leaving 7 bases of the junction unmatched. Germline CDR1 MDHEN, CDR2 SYDVKM. CDR3 nucleotides: TGTGCCAGCAGTCTAGAGGACAGGTTCTATGGCTACACCTTC. This codes for CASSLEDRFYGYTF.

This clonotype was detected a few times. The rearrangement links TRBV27 to TRBJ1-3; D remains ambiguous. This CDR3 is 14 amino acids long. The ends were cut back, 5 bases at V and 0 bases at J, with 8 bases in the middle. Germline values: CDR1 MNHEY, CDR2 SMNVEV (reference sequence). The CDR3 DNA sequence: TGTGCCAGCAGTCAGGCGTTCTCTGGAAACACCATATATTTT. Encoded protein: CASSQAFSGNTIYF.

This chain links TRBV7-6 with TRBJ2-1; 10 nucleotides align to TRBD2. Losses at the gene ends were 5 bases for V and 9 bases for J; bases not matched to a gene: 7. The CDR3 totals 14 residues. Germline values: CDR1 SGHVS, CDR2 FNYEAQ. CDR3 sequence reads: CASSTGTSEGEQFF. CDR3 nucleotides: TGTGCCAGCAGCACCGGGACTAGCGAGGGTGAGCAGTTCTTC.

The chain has TRBV12-3 or TRBV12-4 and TRBJ2-7; D is possibly TRBD1 (6 bases). This CDR3 spans 13 amino acids. The V end lost 3 bases, the J end lost 7 bases, and 13 bases lay between the germline ends. CDR3 amino acids: CASSFYRAGEQYF. The CDR3 DNA follows: TGTGCCAGCAGTTTTTACAGGGCTGGAGAGCAGTACTTC.

A few counts support this clonotype. The chain is built from TRBV7-2 and TRBJ2-5; tentative D call: TRBD2 (7 bases). The CDR3 is 15 amino acids. Germline values: CDR1 SGHTA, CDR2 FQGNSA. V dropped 4 bases and J dropped 4 bases, with 16 bases sitting between them. CDR3 sequence reads: CASSYRRGGRETQYF. In DNA form, the CDR3 reads TGTGCCAGCAGCTACCGGAGGGGGGGGCGAGAGACCCAGTACTTC.

The DNA of the CDR3 is TGCGCCAGCAGCAACTCAGCGGTGGACACCGGGGAGCTGTTTTTT. Residues: CASSNSAVDTGELFF. The V and J genes are TRBV5-1 and TRBJ2-2, with D perhaps TRBD2 (5 bases). CDR1 is SGHRS, CDR2 YFSETQ, per germline. V was shortened by 4 bases and J by 3 bases, with 13 bases between the two germline ends. The CDR3 is 15 amino acids.

CDR3 loop: CSALSRLGRDEQYF. In DNA, the CDR3 is TGCAGTGCTCTTTCAAGACTAGGGCGCGACGAGCAGTACTTC. V usage is TRBV20-1 and J usage is TRBJ2-7; maybe TRBD2 (6 bases). Per germline, CDR1 DFQATT and CDR2 SNEGSKA (reference sequence). Trimming pared 5 bases from V and 5 bases from J, leaving 19 bases between. The CDR3 has 14 amino acids.

This clonotype was seen only a few times. The J gene is TRBJ2-3, the V gene TRBV6-2 or TRBV6-3, with 10 positions matching TRBD2. Germline V lookup: CDR1 MNHEY, CDR2 SVGEGT. This CDR3 spans 14 amino acids. The junction had 4 bases not matched to a gene; V was cut back by 8 bases and J by 2 bases. In DNA form, the CDR3 reads TGTGCCAGCTTAGCGGGAGGCACCACAGATACGCAGTATTTT. Translation gives CASLAGGTTDTQYF.

This clonotype has more than one count but fewer than ten. The CDR3 here is CASSQSGGASNQPQHF. DNA of the CDR3: TGTGCCAGCAGCCAATCAGGGGGCGCGAGCAATCAGCCCCAGCATTTT. The chain joins TRBV4-2 to TRBJ1-5, with 8 bases aligning to TRBD1. Germline CDR1 and CDR2: LGHNA and YNFKEQ. The CDR3 consists of 16 residues. With 2 bases clipped from V and 1 base from J, the junction kept 4 bases outside the gene matches.

V is TRBV12-3 or TRBV12-4 and J is TRBJ1-6, with D possibly matching TRBD1 (5 bases). V was trimmed by 7 bases and J by 9 bases, leaving 22 bases between them. The CDR3 has 16 amino acids. CDR3: CASTLDTAGSGSPLHF. As DNA, the CDR3 is TGTGCCAGCACCCTGGACACGGCGGGATCTGGTTCACCCCTCCACTTT.

This clonotype appeared many times. The gene calls are TRBV29-1 and TRBJ2-7; 8 bases align to TRBD2. The ends lost 1 base at V and 0 bases at J; junction bases unmatched: 5. CDR3 size: 15 residues. Germline V gene sequence: CDR1 SQVTM, CDR2 ANQGSEA. CDR3: CSVEGPSGGSYEQYF. The DNA for the CDR3 is TGCAGCGTTGAAGGCCCCAGCGGGGGCTCCTACGAGCAGTACTTC.

This clonotype has a handful of counts. The gene calls are TRBV7-6 and TRBJ1-1, with D hard to call. Germline values: CDR1 SGHVS, CDR2 FNYEAQ. V dropped 1 base and J dropped 1 base, with 7 bases sitting between them. The length of the CDR3 is 14 residues. The CDR3 nucleotides read TGTGCCAGCAGCTTAGAGGACGGGAACACTGAAGCTTTCTTT. It encodes CASSLEDGNTEAFF.

This clonotype was counted at least ten times. DNA of the CDR3: TGCAGTGTTCCGGGACAGTACACCTACGAGCAGTACTTC. Translated, it gives CSVPGQYTYEQYF. This chain joins TRBV20-1 and TRBJ2-7; 7 bases are shared with TRBD1. V shed 7 bases, J shed 2 bases, and the junction held 8 bases outside the gene matches. The CDR3 spans 13 residues. Germline-derived CDR1 and CDR2 are DFQATT and SNEGSKA (reference sequence).

This chain connects TRBV7-9 to TRBJ1-1; tentative D call: TRBD1 (6 bases). Deletions cut 3 bases from V and 11 bases from J, with 13 bases between. CDR1 is SEHNR and CDR2 is FQNEAQ in the germline V gene (reference sequence). The CDR3 spans 12 residues. The CDR3 loop is CASSLGGAEAFF. The CDR3 DNA reads TGTGCCAGCAGCTTGGGGGGCGCGGAGGCTTTCTTT.

The CDR3, as DNA: TGTGCCAGCAGTTCGGGGGGGCGCGACTATGGCTACACCTTC. Translating it yields CASSSGGRDYGYTF. The rearrangement uses TRBV12-3 or TRBV12-4 and TRBJ1-2; D possibly corresponds to TRBD1 (6 bases). Between the trimmed V and J ends, which lost 4 bases and 3 bases, there was a span of 12 bases. The CDR3 totals 14 residues.

This clonotype showed up just once. One end of the junction does not line up with germline, which may come from a read error. V is TRBV20-1 and J is TRBJ2-2, with 15 bases aligning to TRBD2. The CDR3 is 17 residues long. Germline V CDR1 and CDR2: DFQATT, SNEGSKA (reference sequence). The CDR3 here is CSARGTSGGTNTGELFF. DNA of the CDR3: TGCAGTGCGAGAGGGACTAGCGGGGGGACGAACACCGGGGAGCTGTTTTTT.

This clonotype was seen a handful of times. The chain recombines TRBV2 with TRBJ2-2, with D perhaps matching TRBD1 (6 bases). The CDR3 runs to 14 residues. Germline V gene sequence: CDR1 SNHLY, CDR2 FYNNEI. V was shortened by 4 bases and J by 1 base, with 7 bases between the two germline ends. Written as DNA, the CDR3 is TGTGCCAGCAGTGTCAGGGGGAACACCGGGGAGCTGTTTTTT. As protein: CASSVRGNTGELFF.

This clonotype appeared a few times. CDR3: CASSLNERGYNEQFF. The CDR3 DNA sequence: TGTGCCAGCAGCTTAAATGAGCGGGGCTACAATGAGCAGTTCTTC. V gene TRBV7-3 combines with J gene TRBJ2-1, with TRBD2 matching 7 bases. The CDR3 has 15 residues. CDR1 and CDR2 (germline): SGHTA, FQGTGA. The V and J ends lost 1 base and 3 bases, in that order; junction bases with no gene match: 3.

This clonotype was picked up many times. The chain couples TRBV5-1 to TRBJ2-1, with 9 positions matching TRBD1. V lost 3 bases, J lost 8 bases, and 12 bases stayed unmatched. Germline loops: CDR1 SGHRS, CDR2 YFSETQ. The CDR3 has 16 amino acids. CDR3 region: CASSSTGTGRKDEQFF. CDR3 nucleotides: TGCGCCAGCAGCTCTACCGGGACAGGGAGGAAGGATGAGCAGTTCTTC.

This clonotype was observed a few times. The V gene is TRBV5-1, the J gene TRBJ2-5, with TRBD2 as a possible D gene (6 bases). The length of the CDR3 is 14 residues. The V gene's germline CDR1 is SGHRS and CDR2 YFSETQ. The V end was cut by 4 bases, the J end by 0 bases, with 10 bases between. The CDR3 DNA reads TGCGCCAGCAGCCCCCGGGGGTACCAAGAGACCCAGTACTTC. Translation gives CASSPRGYQETQYF.